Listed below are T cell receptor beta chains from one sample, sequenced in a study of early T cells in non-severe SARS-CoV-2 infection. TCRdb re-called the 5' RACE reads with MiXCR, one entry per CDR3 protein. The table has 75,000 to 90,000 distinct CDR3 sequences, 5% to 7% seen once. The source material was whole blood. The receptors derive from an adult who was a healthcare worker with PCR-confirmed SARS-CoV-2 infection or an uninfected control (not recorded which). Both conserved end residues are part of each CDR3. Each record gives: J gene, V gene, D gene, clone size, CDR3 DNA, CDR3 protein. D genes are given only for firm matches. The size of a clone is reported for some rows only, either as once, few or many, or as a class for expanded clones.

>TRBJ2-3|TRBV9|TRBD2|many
TGTGCCAGCAGCGACCGGGACTATCAGTATTTT
CASSDRDYQYF
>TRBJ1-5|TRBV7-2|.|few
TGTGCCAGCAGCTTAGGATGGGGGGCGCAGCCCCAGCATTTT
CASSLGWGAQPQHF
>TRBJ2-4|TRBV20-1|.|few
TGCAGTGCTAGAGCTGCGGAGGCTGAGCACATTCAGTACTTC
CSARAAEAEHIQYF
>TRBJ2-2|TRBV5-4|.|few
TGTGCCAGCAGCTTGGAAGTCGACACCGGGGAGCTGTTTTTT
CASSLEVDTGELFF
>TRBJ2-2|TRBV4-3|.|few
TGCGCCAGCAGCCAAGATCTTTTAGGTTGGGATCCCCTAAACACCGGGGAGCTGTTTTTT
CASSQDLLGWDPLNTGELFF
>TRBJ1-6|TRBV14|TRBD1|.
TGTGCCAGCAGCCCGACAGGGGTGGGGAATTCACCCCTCCACTTT
CASSPTGVGNSPLHF
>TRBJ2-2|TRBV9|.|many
TGTGCCAGCAGCGTAATGCGCGGGGGCGCGCTGTTTTTT
CASSVMRGGALFF
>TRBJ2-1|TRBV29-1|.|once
TGCAGCGGCACCGTCGGGAATGAGCAGTTCTTC
CSGTVGNEQFF
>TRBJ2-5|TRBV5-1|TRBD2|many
TGCGCCAGCAGCCCAGGGACTAGCGGGAGAGAGACCCAGTACTTC
CASSPGTSGRETQYF
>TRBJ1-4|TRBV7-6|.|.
TGTGCCAGCAGCTTAGAAGGGGCGAAGGGTGAAAAACTGTTTTTT
CASSLEGAKGEKLFF
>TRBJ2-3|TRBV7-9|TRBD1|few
TGTGCCAGCAGCCGACGGACAGGGGCTGTCACAGATACGCAGTATTTT
CASSRRTGAVTDTQYF
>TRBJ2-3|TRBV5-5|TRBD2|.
TGTGCCAGCAGCTTGTCTGTCGCTAGCGGGGGCTGGGATACGCAGTATTTT
CASSLSVASGGWDTQYF